This TCR beta chain was recorded in a study of blood T cell repertoires in COVID-19. Study-wide context: Acute and convalescent COVID-19 specimens originated in the United States, Italy and Spain. PBMCs, B-cell-depleted T cells, or T cells provided the cDNA or gDNA that made up the material.

Methods used by the authors: For nucleated cells, counts were estimated from reference gene primer amplification. Measured with immunoSEQ multiplex PCR; TCRdb has only the in-frame clones, and not every one. V and J calls and clone size follow that table, whereas D and trimming were derived from the DNA. The sample yields under 200,000 clones, over 80% seen once. There are 17 residues in the CDR3. Germline V gene data show CDR1 as SGHTA and CDR2 as FQGNSA. Unmatched junction bases numbered 14, after V lost 5 bases and J lost 2 bases. This sequence joins TRBV7-2 and TRBJ2-7; 8 positions agree with TRBD2. The sequencing input was peripheral blood. This clonotype was sampled from a woman between 55 and 75 years old with acute or convalescent COVID-19. The CDR3 here is CASSPSSGGGQAYEQYF. CDR3 sequence (DNA): TGTGCCAGCAGCCCCTCCTCTGGCGGGGGGCAGGCCTACGAGCAGTACTTC.